A single TCR beta chain is shown here with its context. Which antigen it targets is not known. No much larger clone is present one base from it, and per-base qualities are unavailable. Libraries came from the immunoSEQ multiplex PCR assay. For the multiplex PCR, a mixture combining 60 forward primers for TCR Vbeta segments and 13 reverse primers for TCR Jbeta segments was used. Amplification of the CDR3 region of rearranged TCR beta genes was performed with a multiplex PCR assay on genomic DNA. Amplified TCR beta libraries were sequenced as 87-base-pair reads on the Illumina HiSeq System. The paper's processing steps were these. In a later analysis, roughly 80 million unique TCR beta chains were counted across the roughly 700 repertoires, and some 10 million of these chains were shared by at least two donors. Raw reads were error-corrected and collapsed into unique sequences by a nearest-neighbor algorithm in which closely related sequences were merged to remove PCR and sequencing errors. CDR3 sequences were aligned to IMGT reference sequences to assign V, D and J gene segments. For a sequence to be retained, a match of at least six nucleotides to both a V gene segment and a J gene segment was required. Rearrangements were classified as productive when the CDR3 lacked stop codons and remained in frame with V and J, and all other rearrangements were classified as non-productive. Following IMGT convention, CDR3 was defined as the stretch from the second conserved V-encoded cysteine to the conserved J-encoded phenylalanine. The earlier analysis of about 590 of the donors excluded sequences that lacked an unambiguous match to a single V gene segment. In an earlier analysis of more than 500 of the donors, a V segment was called functional when productive rearrangements were above 56.7%, and segregating when the standard deviation between donors exceeded 5%. A statistical classification framework was developed to diagnose cytomegalovirus status using the catalog of TCR beta chain sequences. In a later analysis, TCR nucleotide sequences were compared against IMGT/GENE-DB human TR gene sequences so that V and J genes could be assigned. Using the TCRdist pipeline, a later analysis assigned CDR3 sequences along with most-parsimonious VDJ recombination scenarios. A later analysis defined each TCR beta chain by its CDR3 amino acid sequence plus V-gene family, and excluded reads lacking a unique V-gene family. A later analysis removed several hundred highly shared, low-generation-probability nucleotide sequences to deal with suspected cross-contamination and a sequencing artifact. In a later analysis, a clonal expansion index was calculated for each public chain from normalized within-repertoire ranks of inferred template counts. In a later analysis, generation probabilities were computed using a VDJ recombination model fitted to out-of-frame rearrangements, and the results were checked against IGoR. In a later analysis, hypergeometric tests were used to score TCR-TCR, TCR-HLA and TCR-CMV co-occurrence, with a repertoire-size bias correction applied to TCR pairs. To estimate false discovery rates, a later analysis permuted the HLA or CMV assignments 20 times. In a later analysis, co-occurring TCRs were grouped using DBSCAN, and TCRdist sequence similarity was added for clustering within HLA-allele-positive subsets. Co-occurrence clustering excluded repertoires with fewer than 30,000 or more than 120,000 public chains, plus five with anomalous nucleotide sharing. This immuneACCESS table, as held by TCRdb, lists in-frame sequences with V and J called but not all clones. Of the missing ones, under half trace to an unresolved V gene in checked studies; the others have no known cause. The DNA gave D and trimming, while V, J and clone size come from that table. This sample gives over 150,000 clones in total; around 81% of them show up just once. Approximately 13% of the sample lies in the top ten.

Per the germline V gene, MNHEY is the CDR1 and SVGAGI is the CDR2. V is clipped by 8 bases and J by 1 base, and the sequence between their germline boundaries is 14 bases long. From the cysteine up to the phenylalanine, the CDR3 has a length of 14 residues. Solely the CDR3 DNA is kept, with 42 bases framed from the first base. In total, approximately 690 healthy bone marrow donors made up the cohort. At the time of sampling, all cohort members were nominally healthy, though unrecorded immune exposures were likely present. The donor was CMV seronegative and was included in the group of about 400 seronegative cohort members. A peripheral blood sample was collected from each donor, and TCR beta sequencing was performed on peripheral blood mononuclear cells. The Qiagen DNeasy Blood Extraction Kit was used to extract genomic DNA from the blood cell samples. These data originate in a study of cytomegalovirus exposure and HLA in healthy donors (dated by TCRdb to about 2017). A note on the overall study: In an earlier analysis of some 610 of the donors, 276 Gb of sequence data and some 100 million unique TCR beta sequences from approximately 180 million T cells were reported. In the later analysis, no new phenotypic data were used to find candidate immune exposures; instead, reliance was placed on TCR beta sequences and their occurrence across donors. Every discovery cohort repertoire had been produced on one sequencing platform. A later analysis re-examined previously published TCR beta repertoires from around 670 donors and added high-resolution HLA genotyping to investigate patterns of TCR occurrence. Class I and class II HLA loci were covered by the typing at four-digit resolution. The aim of the study was to test whether cataloging public T cell receptors could identify signatures of past pathogen exposure. In an earlier analysis of 587 of the donors, high-throughput TCR beta sequencing was used to judge whether each TCR beta V gene segment behaved as functional or pseudogenic. Besides the first cohort of about 730 subjects, a separate validation cohort made up of about 120 different subjects was used. Donor age, sex, ethnicity and CMV serostatus were compiled alongside the repertoire data. An early release covering about 600 HLA-typed donors comprised approximately 300 gigabases of sequencing data and roughly 85 million unique TCR sequences. Because of strong linkage in the cohort, a few DR-DQ haplotypes were treated as single units for association and clustering. Across about 380 genotyped donors of the cohort, an average of about 240,000 unique TCR beta nucleotide sequences per donor were sequenced, and approximately 17% of those sequences were non-productive. To predict cytomegalovirus infection status, the study combined high-throughput TCR immunosequencing, statistical association of individual TCRs with disease status, and machine learning. Using immunosequencing, the study profiled T cell repertoires from 666 subjects and related those repertoires to cytomegalovirus serostatus. In a later genetic analysis, genome-wide SNP genotypes for about 55% of the roughly 670 donors were used, and that subset was treated as a discovery cohort. Of the roughly 400 genotyped donors, approximately 83% fell in the genetic ancestry cluster associated with self-reported Caucasian donors. The number of typed donors differed by locus: about 620-640 for A, B, C, DRB1 and DQB1; some 500 for DQA1; about 600 for DPA1; and roughly 470 for DPB1.

Broader findings and caveats from the paper: A later analysis found that HLA-associated TCR beta chains were more clonally expanded and had lower generation probabilities than equally common non-associated chains. A later genetic analysis associated a missense DCLRE1C variant with V-gene and J-gene trimming of TCR beta chains, and an independent cohort replicated the association. It was suggested by the authors that the approach could potentially be generalized to other disease states and immunological phenotypes. According to a later analysis, TCR association rates differed among HLA loci, with DRB1 alleles showing the most associated TCRs and HLA-C alleles showing the fewest. According to a later genetic analysis, donors in an Asian-associated ancestry cluster had fewer N-insertions in productive TCRs than the approximately 690-donor mean. Three of the identified cytomegalovirus-associated TCR beta chains were confirmed in vitro to be specific for cytomegalovirus antigens. Only TCR beta chains were sequenced in this cohort, and the absence of alpha or paired-chain data limited detectable features. About 17 rarely observed V segments, including chromosome 9 orphons, were excluded from the earlier analysis of several hundred of the donors because counts were too low. The study gave a list of over 150 TCR beta chains associated with cytomegalovirus. Some IMGT-functional V segments, including TRBV6-2 and TRBV6-3, could not be distinguished by the 87-base-pair reads and were therefore excluded. Most TCR sequences were seen in very few donors, while some public TCRs were found in many individuals. Immune exposure information for the cohort was limited to CMV serostatus. According to a later analysis, most CMV-associated TCR beta chains appeared to be HLA-restricted, and the HLA associations seemed to be driven largely by CMV exposure. The classifier was reported to diagnose cytomegalovirus status with high specificity and sensitivity in both the original and validation cohorts. Linkage disequilibrium might explain the correlated functional status among segregating V segments, but an unknown experimental factor could not be ruled out. Assigning TCR associations to individual alleles was difficult when HLA alleles, especially DR and DQ, strongly co-occurred. HLA typing was unavailable for some donors at each locus, so association tests used only the typed subset. Broadly in line with IMGT annotations, most TCR beta V segments showed up in productive rearrangements about 90% or about 30% of the time in an earlier analysis of 450 to 750 of the donors. A further reported finding was that TCR beta sequences accurately predicted the HLA-A and HLA-B alleles for most subjects in the first cohort. Presence/absence analyses assumed roughly uniform sequencing depth across donors, an assumption that may not hold. In a later analysis, several top co-occurrence clusters were reported to appear linked to parvovirus B19, influenza, CMV and Epstein-Barr virus. Specific HLA alleles were associated with 15,000 to 20,000 TCR beta sequences at a false discovery rate of 0.05 in a later analysis. A cluster of highly shared sequence variants was judged likely to be a technical artifact of the sequencing pipeline.

Sample: PBMCs. The sequence links TRBV6-5 to TRBJ1-1; TRBD1 is a possible D gene, resting on 5 matching bases. The TCR originated in a woman between 50 and 59 years old in good health and CMV-seronegative. The CDR3 corresponds to CASHLGGGNTEAFF. At the DNA level, the sequence is TGTGCCAGCCACCTTGGGGGGGGGAACACTGAAGCTTTCTTT.